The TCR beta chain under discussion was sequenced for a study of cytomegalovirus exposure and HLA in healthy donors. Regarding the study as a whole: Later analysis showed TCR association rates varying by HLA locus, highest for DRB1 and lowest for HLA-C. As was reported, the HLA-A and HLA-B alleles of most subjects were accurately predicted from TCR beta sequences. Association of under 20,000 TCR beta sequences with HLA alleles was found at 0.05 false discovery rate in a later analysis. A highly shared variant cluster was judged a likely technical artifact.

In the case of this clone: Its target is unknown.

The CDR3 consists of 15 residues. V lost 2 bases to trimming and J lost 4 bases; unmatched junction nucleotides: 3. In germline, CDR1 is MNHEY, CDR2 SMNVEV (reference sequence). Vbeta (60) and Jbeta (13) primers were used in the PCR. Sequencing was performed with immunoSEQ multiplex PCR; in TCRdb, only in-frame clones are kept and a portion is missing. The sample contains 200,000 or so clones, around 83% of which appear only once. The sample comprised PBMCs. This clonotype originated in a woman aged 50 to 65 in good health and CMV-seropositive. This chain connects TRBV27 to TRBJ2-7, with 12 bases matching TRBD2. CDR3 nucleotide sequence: TGTGCCAGCAGTTTAATGACTAGCGGGAGTTACGAGCAGTACTTC. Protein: CASSLMTSGSYEQYF.